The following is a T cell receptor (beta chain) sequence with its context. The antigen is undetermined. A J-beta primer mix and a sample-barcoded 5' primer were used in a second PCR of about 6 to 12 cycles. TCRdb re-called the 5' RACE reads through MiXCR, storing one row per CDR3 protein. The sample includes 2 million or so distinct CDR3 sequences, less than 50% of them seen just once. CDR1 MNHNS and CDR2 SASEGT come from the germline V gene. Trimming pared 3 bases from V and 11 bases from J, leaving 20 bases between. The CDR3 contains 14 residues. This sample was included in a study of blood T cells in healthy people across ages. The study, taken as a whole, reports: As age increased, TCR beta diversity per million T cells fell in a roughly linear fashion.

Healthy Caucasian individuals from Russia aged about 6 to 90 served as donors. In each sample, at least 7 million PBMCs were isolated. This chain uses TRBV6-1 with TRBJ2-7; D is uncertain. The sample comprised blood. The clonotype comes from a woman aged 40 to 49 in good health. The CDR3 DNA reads TGTGCCAGCAGTGATCCTTCCTCATTGGGTCGGAAGTACTTC. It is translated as CASSDPSSLGRKYF.